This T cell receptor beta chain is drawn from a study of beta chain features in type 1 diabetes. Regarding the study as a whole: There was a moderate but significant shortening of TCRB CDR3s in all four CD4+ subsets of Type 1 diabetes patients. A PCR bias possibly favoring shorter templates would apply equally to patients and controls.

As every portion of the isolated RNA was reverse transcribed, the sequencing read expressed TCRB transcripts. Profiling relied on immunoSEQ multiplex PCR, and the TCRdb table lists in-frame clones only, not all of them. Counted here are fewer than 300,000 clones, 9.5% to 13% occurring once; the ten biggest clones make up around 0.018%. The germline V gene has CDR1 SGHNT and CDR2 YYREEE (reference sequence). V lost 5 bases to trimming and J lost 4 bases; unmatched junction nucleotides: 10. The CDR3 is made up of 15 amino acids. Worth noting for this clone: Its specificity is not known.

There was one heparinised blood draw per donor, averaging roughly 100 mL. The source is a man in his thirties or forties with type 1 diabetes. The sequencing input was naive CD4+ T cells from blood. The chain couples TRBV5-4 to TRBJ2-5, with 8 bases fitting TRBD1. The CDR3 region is CASSQTTGGRETQYF. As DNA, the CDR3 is TGTGCCAGCAGTCAGACCACAGGGGGAAGAGAGACCCAGTACTTC.